This TCR beta chain is drawn from a study of CD8 T cells in Susac syndrome. Study details: More than 5 sequenced Susac syndrome patients had clinically active disease, while 8 or 9 were in remission.

After extraction with the RNeasy kit, 0.5 to 1 ug of the RNA was reverse transcribed using random hexamers. A single record per CDR3 protein comes from TCRdb applying MiXCR to the immunoSEQ multiplex PCR reads. The table records fewer than 90,000 distinct CDR3 sequences, around 93% of them present only once. The germline V and J ends were trimmed by 4 bases and 0 bases, with 7 bases remaining between them. The CDR3 spans 13 residues. Germline CDR1 is MNHEY and CDR2 is SMNVEV (reference sequence). J is TRBJ2-7 and V is TRBV27, with D maybe TRBD2 (6 bases). Specimen: CD8+ T cells from PBMCs. This TCR came from a human donor with Susac syndrome. CDR3 residues: CASSSLASYEQYF. DNA of the CDR3: TGTGCCAGCAGTTCACTAGCCTCCTACGAGCAGTACTTC.